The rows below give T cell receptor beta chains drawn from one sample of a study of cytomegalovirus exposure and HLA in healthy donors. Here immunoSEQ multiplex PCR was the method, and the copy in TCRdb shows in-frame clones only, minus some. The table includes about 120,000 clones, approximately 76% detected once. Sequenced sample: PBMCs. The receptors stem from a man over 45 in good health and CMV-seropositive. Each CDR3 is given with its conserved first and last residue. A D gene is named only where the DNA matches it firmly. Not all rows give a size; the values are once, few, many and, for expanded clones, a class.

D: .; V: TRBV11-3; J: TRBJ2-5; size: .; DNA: TGTGCCAGCAGCTCAGGGGAAGAGACCCAGTACTTC; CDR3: CASSSGEETQYF
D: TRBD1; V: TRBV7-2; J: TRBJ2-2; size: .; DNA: TGTGCCAGCAGCTTACGGACAGGAAACACCGGGGAGCTGTTTTTT; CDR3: CASSLRTGNTGELFF
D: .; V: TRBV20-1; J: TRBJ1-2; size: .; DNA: TGCAGTGCTTCAATCTATGGCTACACCTTC; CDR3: CSASIYGYTF
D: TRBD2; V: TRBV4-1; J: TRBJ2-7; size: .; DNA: TGCGCCAGCAGCCAAGAGCGACTAGCGGGACCTATCAGGAGCTCCTACGAGCAGTACTTC; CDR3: CASSQERLAGPIRSSYEQYF
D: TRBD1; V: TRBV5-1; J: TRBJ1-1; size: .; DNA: TGCGCCAGCAGCTTACAGGGGAAGAACACTGAAGCTTTCTTT; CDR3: CASSLQGKNTEAFF
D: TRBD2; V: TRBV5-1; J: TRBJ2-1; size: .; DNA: TGCGCCAGCTCTGGGACTAGCGGGGGGGCCAGGAACAATGAGCAGTTCTTC; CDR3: CASSGTSGGARNNEQFF
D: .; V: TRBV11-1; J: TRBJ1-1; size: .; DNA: TGTGCCAGCAGCGATACAGGGAAAACTGAAGCTTTCTTT; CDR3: CASSDTGKTEAFF
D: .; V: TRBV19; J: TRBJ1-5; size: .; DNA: TGTGCCAGCGCCTACCGCCACAATCAGCCCCAGCATTTT; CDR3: CASAYRHNQPQHF
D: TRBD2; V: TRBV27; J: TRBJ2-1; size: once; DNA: TGTGCCAGCAGTAGCGGGATCGGGCATGAGCAGTTCTTC; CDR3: CASSSGIGHEQFF
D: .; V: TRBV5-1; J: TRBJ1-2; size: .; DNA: TGCGCCAGCAGCTTAGGCCAGGGGCGTAACTATGGCTACACCTTC; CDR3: CASSLGQGRNYGYTF
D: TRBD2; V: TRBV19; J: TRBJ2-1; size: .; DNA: TGTGCCAGTAGTGTGACTAGCGGGGAGCACAATGAGCAGTTCTTC; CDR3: CASSVTSGEHNEQFF
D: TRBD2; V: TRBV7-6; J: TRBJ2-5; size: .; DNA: TGTGCCAGCAGCTTCTCCCCCTTCGGGACTAGCGGGGGTACGGAGACCCAGTACTTC; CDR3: CASSFSPFGTSGGTETQYF
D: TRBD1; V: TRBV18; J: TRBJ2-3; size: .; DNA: TGTGCCAGCTCACCTATAAGACGGGACAGGGGCAGCACAGATACGCAGTATTTT; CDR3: CASSPIRRDRGSTDTQYF
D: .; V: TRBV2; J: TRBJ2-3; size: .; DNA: TGTGCCAGCAGTTATTTTGCAGGGGATACGCAGTATTTT; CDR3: CASSYFAGDTQYF
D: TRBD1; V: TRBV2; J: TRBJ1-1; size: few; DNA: TGTGCCAGCAGTCCCTTGACAGGGTCGGGTGAAGCTTTCTTT; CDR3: CASSPLTGSGEAFF
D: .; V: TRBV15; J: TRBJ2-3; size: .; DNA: TGTGCCACCAGCAAGAGACCCACTAACACAGATACGCAGTATTTT; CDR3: CATSKRPTNTDTQYF
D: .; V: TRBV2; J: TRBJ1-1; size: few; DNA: TGTGCCAGCAGTTCCTGGGGAGGAAACACTGAAGCTTTCTTT; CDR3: CASSSWGGNTEAFF
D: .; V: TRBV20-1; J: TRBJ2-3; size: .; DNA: TGCAGTGCTAGCCAGGGAGATACGCAGTATTTT; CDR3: CSASQGDTQYF
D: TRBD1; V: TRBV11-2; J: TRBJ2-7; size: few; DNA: TGTGCCAGCAGCTACAGCGGACAGGGGAGAACCTACGAGCAGTACTTC; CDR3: CASSYSGQGRTYEQYF
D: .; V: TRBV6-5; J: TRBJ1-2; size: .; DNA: TGTGCCAGCGGACTTGCCCCATCCGTACCCACCTTC; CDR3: CASGLAPSVPTF
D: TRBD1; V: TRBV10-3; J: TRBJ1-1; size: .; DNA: TGTGCCATCAGTGAGGGACAGGGATTGAACACTGAAGCTTTCTTT; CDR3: CAISEGQGLNTEAFF
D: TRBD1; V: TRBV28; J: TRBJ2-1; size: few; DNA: TGTGCCAGCGGACAGGCCGAGCAGTTCTTC; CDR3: CASGQAEQFF
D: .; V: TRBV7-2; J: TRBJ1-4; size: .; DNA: TGTGCCAGCAGCCCGGACCTATCAGGGGAAAAACTGTTTTTT; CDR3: CASSPDLSGEKLFF
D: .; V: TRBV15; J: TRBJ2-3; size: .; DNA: TGTGCCACCAGCGATTCCGGTGTTTCAGATACGCAGTATTTT; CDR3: CATSDSGVSDTQYF
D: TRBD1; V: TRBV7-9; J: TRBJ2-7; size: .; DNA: TGTGCCAGCAGCCACCGGGACAGAGACTCCTACGAGCAGTACTTC; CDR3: CASSHRDRDSYEQYF
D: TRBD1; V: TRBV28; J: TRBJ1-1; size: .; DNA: TGTGCCAGCGACCAGGGGGCCACTGAAGCTTTCTTT; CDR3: CASDQGATEAFF
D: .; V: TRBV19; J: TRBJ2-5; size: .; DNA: TGTGCCAGTAGTATCGGGGGACCCGACATGAAGACCCAGTACTTC; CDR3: CASSIGGPDMKTQYF
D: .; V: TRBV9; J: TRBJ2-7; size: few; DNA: TGTGCCAGCAGCATACATCCGGGCGAGCAGTACTTC; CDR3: CASSIHPGEQYF
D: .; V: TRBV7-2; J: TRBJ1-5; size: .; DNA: TGTGCCAGCAGCCCTTCCAGCAATCAGCCCCAGCATTTT; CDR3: CASSPSSNQPQHF
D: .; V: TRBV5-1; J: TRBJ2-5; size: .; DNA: TGCGCCAGCAGCTTGATAGAGGGCCCCGGGACCCAGTACTTC; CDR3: CASSLIEGPGTQYF
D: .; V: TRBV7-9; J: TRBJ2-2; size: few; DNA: TGTGCCAGCAGCTTACTGAACACCGGGGAGCTGTTTTTT; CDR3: CASSLLNTGELFF
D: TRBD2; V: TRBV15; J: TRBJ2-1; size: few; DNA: TGTGCCACCGTGGCGGGGGGAAGCTCCTACAATGAGCAGTTCTTC; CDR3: CATVAGGSSYNEQFF
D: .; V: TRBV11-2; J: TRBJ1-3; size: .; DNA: TGTGCCAGCAGCTCTTACTCTGTGGGCAGACGCTCTGGAAACACCATATATTTT; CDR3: CASSSYSVGRRSGNTIYF
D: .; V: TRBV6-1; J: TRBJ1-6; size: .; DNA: TGTGCCAGCATCCCCCCGGGGGATTCACCCCTCCACTTT; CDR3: CASIPPGDSPLHF
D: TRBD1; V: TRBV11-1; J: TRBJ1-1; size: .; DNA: TGTGCCAGCAGCTTAGAGGCTGTGACAGGGCGGACTGAAGCTTTCTTT; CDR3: CASSLEAVTGRTEAFF
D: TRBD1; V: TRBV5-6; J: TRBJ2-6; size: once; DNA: TGTGCCAGCAGCGACAGGGGGTCAAGGTATCTCAACGTCCTGACTTTC; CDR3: CASSDRGSRYLNVLTF
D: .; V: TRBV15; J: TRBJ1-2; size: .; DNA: TGTGCCACCAGCATCCAGGGAAACTATGGCTACACCTTC; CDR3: CATSIQGNYGYTF
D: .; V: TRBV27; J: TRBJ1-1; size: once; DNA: TGTGCCAGCAGTTTTTTAACCGCAGGGCAAGCTTTCTTT; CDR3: CASSFLTAGQAFF
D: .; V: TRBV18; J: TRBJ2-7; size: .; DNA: TGTGCCAGCTCACCGGGCCACGAGCAGTACTTC; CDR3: CASSPGHEQYF
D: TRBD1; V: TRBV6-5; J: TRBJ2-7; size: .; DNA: TGTGCCAGCAGTCAGGACAGGGGCTATGAGCAGTACTTC; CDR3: CASSQDRGYEQYF
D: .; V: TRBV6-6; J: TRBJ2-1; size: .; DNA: TGTGCCAGCAGTTACGAGATCCTATCCTACAATGAGCAGTTCTTC; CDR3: CASSYEILSYNEQFF